A single sample is the source of the 19 T cell receptor beta chains below, sequenced in a study of blood T cell repertoires in COVID-19 (TCRdb year 2020). The library relied on the immunoSEQ multiplex PCR assay. This immuneACCESS table, as held by TCRdb, lists in-frame sequences with V and J called but not all clones. Of the missing ones, under half trace to an unresolved V gene in checked studies; the others have no known cause. For this sample the table gives 300,000 to 400,000 clones, of which 90% were detected only once. 2.6% of the sample belongs to the ten largest clones. Material: PBMCs or T cells enriched from blood (not recorded which). These TCRs come from a man aged 60-69 years who had recovered from COVID-19.

The V and J genes are TRBV9 and TRBJ2-4; 7 bases are a match to TRBD1. The CDR3 is 14 residues long. Germline CDR1 reads SGDLS; CDR2 reads YYNGEE. V gave up 4 bases and J gave up 8 bases; unmatched junction bases: 9. The CDR3 DNA sequence: TGTGCCAGCAGCCCTTCCTCGACAGGGTACATTCAGTACTTC. Translation: CASSPSSTGYIQYF.

This clone was recorded once. The rearrangement links TRBV5-4 to TRBJ2-2, with 11 bases that match TRBD2. The CDR3 consists of 14 residues. In germline, CDR1 is SGHNT, CDR2 YYREEE (reference sequence). With 9 bases clipped from V and 8 bases from J, the junction kept 9 bases outside the gene matches. The CDR3 region has the DNA TGTGCCATAAGAGGGACTAGCGGTCCTGGGGAGCTGTTTTTT. Translation: CAIRGTSGPGELFF.

V and J are TRBV27 and TRBJ1-2; D is perhaps TRBD1 (6 bases). V was clipped by 5 bases and J by 4 bases, with 14 bases between them. Germline lookup yields CDR1 MNHEY and CDR2 SMNVEV (reference sequence). The CDR3 sequence is 14 residues long. The CDR3 sequence: CASSPLGAGYGYTF. The CDR3 region has the DNA TGTGCCAGCAGTCCCTTGGGGGCGGGCTATGGCTACACCTTC.

For the CDR3, the DNA is TGTGCCTGGAGCCGAGCAGGGACTAGCGTTGGCGAGCAGTACTTC. Protein sequence: CAWSRAGTSVGEQYF. The gene calls are TRBV30 and TRBJ2-7; 10 positions match TRBD2. CDR1 is GTSNPN, CDR2 SVGIG, per germline (reference sequence). CDR3 length: 15 amino acids. The junction had 11 bases not matched to a gene; V was cut back by 3 bases and J by 6 bases.

As for this clone: The sample holds other DNA sequences that translate to the same CDR3. The chain has TRBV6-5 and TRBJ1-2; D gene unclear. This CDR3 region has 13 residues. V was pared by 0 bases and J by 4 bases, with 6 bases between. Germline values: CDR1 MNHEY, CDR2 SVGAGI. CDR3 amino acids: CASSYSGGYGYTF. The CDR3 region has the DNA TGTGCCAGCAGTTACTCCGGTGGCTATGGCTACACCTTC.

This rearrangement joins TRBV6-2 or TRBV6-3 to TRBJ1-5, with 8 positions matching TRBD1. In germline, CDR1 is MNHEY, CDR2 SVGEGT. J lost 7 bases, V lost 2 bases, and 7 bases had no gene match. CDR3 length equals 15 residues. The CDR3 nucleotides read TGTGCCAGCAGTTACCTGGACAGGGTCGGGCAGCCCCAGCATTTT. As protein: CASSYLDRVGQPQHF.

The chain recombines TRBV7-9 with TRBJ1-6, with 9 positions matching TRBD1. Germline CDR1 is SEHNR and CDR2 is FQNEAQ (reference sequence). CDR3 length equals 16 residues. The trim removed 5 bases at V and 9 bases at J, leaving 11 bases unmatched. The CDR3 nucleotides read TGTGCCAGCAGCCCGGGACAGGGAAGGGCAAGTTCACCCCTCCACTTT. Amino acids: CASSPGQGRASSPLHF.

The rearrangement uses TRBV24-1 and TRBJ2-3; TRBD1 agrees at 10 bases. The V segment lost 3 bases and the J segment 5 bases; nucleotides outside the gene matches: 7. CDR1 and CDR2 (germline): KGHDR, SFDVKD. CDR3 length: 16 amino acids. The CDR3 sequence is CATSDPGTGVGDTQYF. CDR3 in DNA: TGTGCCACCAGTGATCCCGGGACAGGGGTTGGAGATACGCAGTATTTT.

The chain uses TRBV7-9 and TRBJ2-3; 8 nucleotides match TRBD2. Germline V CDR1 and CDR2: SEHNR, FQNEAQ (reference sequence). The CDR3 extends over 15 amino acids. With 2 bases clipped from V and 2 bases from J, the junction kept 3 bases outside the gene matches. Here the CDR3 DNA reads TGTGCCAGCAGCTTAACTAGCGGAACCACAGATACGCAGTATTTT. Its translation is CASSLTSGTTDTQYF.

The chain couples TRBV2 to TRBJ2-7; TRBD2 matches at 8 bases. V lost 4 bases to trimming and J lost 6 bases; unmatched junction nucleotides: 5. The CDR3 runs 13 residues. The germline V gene has CDR1 SNHLY and CDR2 FYNNEI. The CDR3 spells CASSGLAGTEQYF. The CDR3 DNA reads as TGTGCCAGCAGTGGGTTAGCGGGAACCGAGCAGTACTTC.

This clone has a single count. The chain joins TRBV19 to TRBJ1-4; a possible D gene is TRBD1 (5 bases). Germline loops: CDR1 LNHDA, CDR2 SQIVND (reference sequence). There are 16 residues in the CDR3. The V gene lost 3 bases and the J gene lost 0 bases, with 11 bases spanning the gap. Here the CDR3 DNA reads TGTGCCAGTAGTATCCGGCAGGGTGCAACTAATGAAAAACTGTTTTTT. This translates into CASSIRQGATNEKLFF.

This clone was observed once. The gene calls are TRBV29-1 and TRBJ1-4; D remains unclear. The V end was cut by 6 bases, the J end by 7 bases, with 12 bases between. This CDR3 has 12 amino acids. Germline V CDR1 and CDR2: SQVTM, ANQGSEA. CDR3 protein: CSVSTGGEKLFF. CDR3 nucleotide sequence: TGCAGCGTCTCAACCGGAGGTGAAAAACTGTTTTTT.

CDR3 in amino acids: CASSLQDQPQHF. The CDR3 DNA reads as TGTGCCAGCAGCTTACAGGATCAGCCCCAGCATTTT. V is TRBV5-8 and J is TRBJ1-5, with D tentatively TRBD1 (5 bases). The germline gives CDR1 SGHTS, CDR2 YDEGEE. Trimming took off 2 bases at V and 5 bases at J, with 5 bases between the two ends. The CDR3 covers 12 residues.

The V call is TRBV28, the J call TRBJ2-2; 8 bases agree with TRBD1. The trim removed 3 bases at V and 4 bases at J, leaving 7 bases unmatched. CDR3 length: 16 amino acids. In germline, CDR1 is MDHEN, CDR2 SYDVKM. In nucleotides, the CDR3 is TGTGCCAGCAGTTTCCAGGGGGCATCGGGCACCGGGGAGCTGTTTTTT. Its protein product is CASSFQGASGTGELFF. Full variable domain (remainder filled in from reference TRBV28 and TRBJ2-2): DVKVTQSSRYLVKRTGEKVFLECVQDMDHENMFWYRQDPGLGLRLIYFSYDVKMKEKGDIPEGYSVSREKKERFSLILESASTNQTSMYLCASSFQGASGTGELFFGEGSRLTVL.

The chain recombines TRBV4-3 with TRBJ1-2; D is unresolved. V shed 0 bases and J shed 5 bases, with 13 bases lying between them. Per the germline V gene, CDR1 is LGHNA and CDR2 is YSLEER. The CDR3 sequence is 15 residues long. CDR3 amino acids: CASSQEPKPTYGYTF. The CDR3 DNA reads as TGCGCCAGCAGCCAAGAACCCAAACCCACATATGGCTACACCTTC.

This clone was observed once. The chain carries TRBV18 and TRBJ1-5; 9 bases align to TRBD1. The CDR3 covers 17 residues. J gave up 6 bases and V 5 bases, and 14 bases lay outside the gene matches. Germline loops: CDR1 KGHSH, CDR2 LQKENI. CDR3 amino acids: CASSTRIPGQGIQPQHF. CDR3 coding DNA: TGTGCCAGCTCAACAAGGATTCCGGGACAGGGAATTCAGCCCCAGCATTTT.

This rearrangement joins TRBV19 to TRBJ1-5, with 8 bases lining up with TRBD1. CDR3 length: 19 amino acids. CDR1 and CDR2 from the germline V gene are LNHDA and SQIVND (reference sequence). Germline trimming cut 4 bases from V and 5 bases from J; bases unmatched to any gene: 19. CDR3 amino acids: CASSNIRQGTIYLHQPQHF. The CDR3 DNA reads TGTGCCAGTAGTAATATTCGACAGGGGACCATATATCTACATCAGCCCCAGCATTTT.

The CDR3 reads CAWSGNSLQGHGYTF. For the CDR3, the DNA is TGTGCCTGGAGCGGTAATAGTTTGCAGGGTCATGGCTACACCTTC. This chain links TRBV30 with TRBJ1-2; perhaps TRBD1 as D (5 bases). In germline, CDR1 is GTSNPN, CDR2 SVGIG (reference sequence). V was clipped by 3 bases and J by 6 bases, with 20 bases between them. The CDR3 spans 15 residues.

The V call is TRBV2, the J call TRBJ1-4; possible D gene TRBD1, 6 bases. CDR3 size: 15 residues. The V gene's germline CDR1 is SNHLY and CDR2 FYNNEI. Trimming pared 6 bases from V and 6 bases from J, leaving 17 bases between. The CDR3 spells CASRAGVGSYEKLFF. The CDR3 DNA sequence: TGTGCCAGCAGGGCAGGGGTTGGATCCTATGAAAAACTGTTTTTT.